The T cell receptor beta chain under discussion was sequenced for a study of blood T cell repertoires in COVID-19. Only one count was recorded for this clone. The CDR3 is 18 residues long. Unmatched junction bases numbered 11, after V lost 4 bases and J lost 0 bases. Germline values: CDR1 SGHAT, CDR2 FQNNGV. Self-reported history from a screening survey and questionnaire set each donor's cohort. The study counted Cohort 3 donors as recovered given two negative PCRs, clearance, or symptom resolution. In the authors' workflow: Reference gene primer amplification yielded estimated nucleated cell counts. The repertoire was sequenced with immunoSEQ multiplex PCR; TCRdb's copy has only in-frame clones and lacks some. V and J calls plus clone size are reproduced from that table; the DNA served to infer D and trimming. The profile shows around 300,000 clones, 86% of them singletons.

This TCR came from a woman aged 18 to 35 who had recovered from COVID-19. The rearrangement joins TRBV11-2 to TRBJ2-1; TRBD2 matches at 8 bases. Input material: PBMCs or T cells enriched from blood (not recorded which). CDR3 protein: CASSWLAGIKSSYNEQFF. CDR3 nucleotides: TGTGCCAGCAGCTGGCTAGCGGGTATAAAGAGCTCCTACAATGAGCAGTTCTTC.